The TCR beta chain described here comes from a study of blood T cell repertoires in COVID-19. Germline CDR1 and CDR2: SEHNR and FQNEAQ (reference sequence). The CDR3 extends over 15 amino acids. With V trimmed by 6 bases and J by 5 bases, 11 bases remained unmatched. Profiled with immunoSEQ multiplex PCR; TCRdb holds only in-frame clones, not every one. In the table there are roughly 68,000 clones, more than 60% of which are singletons. The sequence was obtained from a woman aged 45-59 years with acute or convalescent COVID-19. The chain recombines TRBV7-9 with TRBJ2-5, with 8 bases identical to TRBD1. Sequencing was carried out using peripheral blood. The DNA of the CDR3 is TGTGCCAGCAGGTACACAGGGGGTCCTGGGGAGACCCAGTACTTC. Amino acids: CASRYTGGPGETQYF.